The 14 T cell receptor beta chains below were found in one sample sequenced in a study of T cells in Graves' hyperthyroidism and ophthalmopathy. Amplification of TCR beta CDR3 regions was performed using RNA transcripts as template. A set of HTBI primers served as the primers for a first-round RT-PCR of the TCR CDR3. TCRdb used MiXCR to reprocess the multiplex PCR reads, holding one entry per CDR3 protein. The data show a few hundred thousand distinct CDR3 sequences, with roughly 13% seen just once and approximately 5.8% held by the top ten. The specimen was blood. These receptors originate from a woman under 30 with Graves' hyperthyroidism.

This clonotype was observed many times. V gene TRBV2 combines with J gene TRBJ1-1; 11 bases are a match to TRBD1. Per the germline V gene, CDR1 is SNHLY and CDR2 is FYNNEI. The V segment lost 8 bases and the J segment 1 base; nucleotides outside the gene matches: 3. The CDR3 has 14 residues. In DNA form, the CDR3 reads TGTGCCAGCGGACAGGGGGCGGGGAACACTGAAGCTTTCTTT. Amino acids: CASGQGAGNTEAFF.

This clonotype appeared a few times. This chain's CDR3 is CASSPWTGTNQPQHF. The CDR3 nucleotides read TGTGCCAGCAGTCCCTGGACCGGGACTAATCAGCCCCAGCATTTT. The V gene is TRBV27, the J gene TRBJ1-5, with a tentative D call TRBD1 (5 bases). This CDR3 comprises 15 residues. V was pared by 5 bases and J by 4 bases, with 15 bases between. In germline, CDR1 is MNHEY, CDR2 SMNVEV (reference sequence).

There are many counts of this clonotype. V gene TRBV3-1 combines with J gene TRBJ1-3, with no clear D. V was cut by 4 bases and J by 1 base, with 5 bases left in between. Germline CDR1 LGHDT, CDR2 YNNKEL (reference sequence). The CDR3 is 13 residues long. The CDR3 sequence: CASSPGSGNTIYF. The CDR3 region has the DNA TGTGCCAGCAGCCCCGGGTCTGGAAACACCATATATTTT.

This clonotype was seen at least ten times. The chain carries TRBV28 and TRBJ1-6; perhaps TRBD1 as D (6 bases). V was trimmed by 6 bases and J by 10 bases, leaving 13 bases between them. The CDR3 length is 13 residues. Germline lookup yields CDR1 MDHEN and CDR2 SYDVKM. The CDR3 nucleotides are TGTGCCAGCAGGGGGGCTTTGCGCTCACCCCTCCACTTT. This gives the protein CASRGALRSPLHF.

The chain recombines TRBV6-2 or TRBV6-3 with TRBJ2-2; D uncertain. The length of the CDR3 is 18 residues. V was trimmed by 7 bases and J by 0 bases, leaving 21 bases between them. Germline V gives CDR1 MNHEY, CDR2 SVGEGT. DNA of the CDR3: TGTGCCAGCACCAAAGTCCCCCCGGGCTCGACGAACACCGGGGAGCTGTTTTTT. Protein sequence: CASTKVPPGSTNTGELFF.

This clonotype was observed a few times. This chain uses TRBV28 with TRBJ1-4; D may be TRBD1 (6 bases). This CDR3 has 15 amino acids. The ends were cut back, 7 bases at V and 3 bases at J, with 15 bases in the middle. Germline-derived CDR1 and CDR2 are MDHEN and SYDVKM. The CDR3 DNA follows: TGTGCCAGCATGGGACAAGGGCCGGCTAATGAAAAACTGTTTTTT. It translates to CASMGQGPANEKLFF.

V and J are TRBV9 and TRBJ2-5; TRBD1 agrees at 7 bases. The V gene's germline CDR1 is SGDLS and CDR2 YYNGEE. V shed 3 bases and J 0 bases; nucleotides not matched to a gene: 8. The CDR3 loop spans 16 amino acids. The DNA of the CDR3 is TGTGCCAGCAGCGCGAGAGGGGACAGTCACCAAGAGACCCAGTACTTC. Translating it yields CASSARGDSHQETQYF.

This clonotype came up many times. The chain has TRBV28 and TRBJ2-7; 10 nucleotides match TRBD2. This CDR3 region has 13 residues. Trimming at V came to 6 bases and at J to 3 bases, leaving 2 bases not matched to a gene. Germline V gene lookup returns CDR1 MDHEN and CDR2 SYDVKM. The CDR3 spells CASSSSGSYEQYF. CDR3 coding DNA: TGTGCCAGCAGCTCTAGCGGGAGCTACGAGCAGTACTTC.

This chain connects TRBV20-1 to TRBJ2-7, with D perhaps matching TRBD1 (6 bases). CDR1 and CDR2 from the germline V gene are DFQATT and SNEGSKA (reference sequence). V shed 3 bases and J shed 3 bases, with 15 bases lying between them. This CDR3 has 14 amino acids. The CDR3 nucleotides are TGCAGTGCTAGTCTGGGGGCAGCTATCTACGAGCAGTACTTC. Amino acids: CSASLGAAIYEQYF.

V usage is TRBV15 and J usage is TRBJ2-7; TRBD2 matches at 13 bases. Trimming at V came to 5 bases and at J to 7 bases, leaving 14 bases not matched to a gene. The CDR3 totals 17 residues. CDR1 is LNHNV and CDR2 is YYDKDF in the germline V gene (reference sequence). Written as DNA, the CDR3 is TGTGCCACCAGCCAAGAATATGGACTAGCGGGAGTGGGGGAGCAGTACTTC. Translating it yields CATSQEYGLAGVGEQYF.

This sequence joins TRBV15 and TRBJ2-5; 8 positions match TRBD1. The ends lost 1 base at V and 2 bases at J; junction bases unmatched: 3. CDR1 is LNHNV, CDR2 YYDKDF, per germline (reference sequence). This CDR3 region has 15 residues. In DNA form, the CDR3 reads TGTGCCACCAGCAGAGGTCGACAGGGGCAAGAGACCCAGTACTTC. This sequence encodes CATSRGRQGQETQYF.

This clonotype was found many times. V usage is TRBV7-9 and J usage is TRBJ2-7, with a tentative D call TRBD2 (6 bases). The V end was cut by 11 bases, the J end by 2 bases, with 10 bases between. CDR1 SEHNR and CDR2 FQNEAQ come from the germline V gene (reference sequence). CDR3 length: 11 residues. CDR3: CAVREPYEQYF. In DNA form, the CDR3 reads TGTGCCGTACGGGAGCCCTACGAGCAGTACTTC.

As regards this clonotype: The CDR3 does not end in the conserved phenylalanine or tryptophan, so this is likely a read error. V gene TRBV28 combines with J gene TRBJ1-5, with 9 bases matching TRBD1. Germline V gene lookup returns CDR1 MDHEN and CDR2 SYDVKM. The V gene end was trimmed by 6 bases and the J gene end by 3 bases; junction bases not matched to a gene: 12. This CDR3 has 17 residues. CDR3 protein: CASRGFAGTGYNQPQHL. For the CDR3, the DNA is TGTGCCAGCAGGGGATTTGCCGGGACAGGGTACAATCAGCCCCAGCATCTT.

In this sample, this clonotype turned up a few times. The chain combines TRBV14 with TRBJ2-1; 8 bases map to TRBD2. V trimming: 3 bases; J trimming: 0 bases; junction bases outside the gene matches: 4. The CDR3 loop spans 16 amino acids. The germline gives CDR1 SGHDN, CDR2 FVKESK. The CDR3 coding sequence is TGTGCCAGCAGCCACACTAGCGGATACTCCTACAATGAGCAGTTCTTC. Translating gives CASSHTSGYSYNEQFF.